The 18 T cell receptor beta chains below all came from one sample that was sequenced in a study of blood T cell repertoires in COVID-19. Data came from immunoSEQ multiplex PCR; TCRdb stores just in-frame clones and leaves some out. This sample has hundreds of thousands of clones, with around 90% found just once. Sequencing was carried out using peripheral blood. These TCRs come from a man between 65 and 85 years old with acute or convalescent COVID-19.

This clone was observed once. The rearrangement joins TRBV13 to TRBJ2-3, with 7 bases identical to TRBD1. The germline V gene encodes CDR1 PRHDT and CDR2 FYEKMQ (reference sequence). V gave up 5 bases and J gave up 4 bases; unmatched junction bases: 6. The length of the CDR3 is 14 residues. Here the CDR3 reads CASSQTGWPDTQYF. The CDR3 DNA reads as TGTGCCAGCAGCCAGACAGGGTGGCCAGATACGCAGTATTTT.

CDR3 amino acids: CASSETGELGEQYF. The CDR3 nucleotides are TGTGCCAGCAGTGAAACAGGGGAACTGGGCGAGCAGTACTTC. The chain uses TRBV2 and TRBJ2-7; 7 nucleotides match TRBD1. Germline assignment: CDR1 SNHLY and CDR2 FYNNEI. The CDR3 has 14 residues. V lost 2 bases to trimming and J lost 6 bases; unmatched junction nucleotides: 7.

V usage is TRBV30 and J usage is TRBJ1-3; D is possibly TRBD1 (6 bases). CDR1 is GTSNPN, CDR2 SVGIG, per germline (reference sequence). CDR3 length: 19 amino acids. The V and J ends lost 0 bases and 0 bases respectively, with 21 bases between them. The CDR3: CAWSVLPWQGISSGNTIYF. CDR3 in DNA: TGTGCCTGGAGTGTACTTCCGTGGCAGGGGATTTCCTCTGGAAACACCATATATTTT.

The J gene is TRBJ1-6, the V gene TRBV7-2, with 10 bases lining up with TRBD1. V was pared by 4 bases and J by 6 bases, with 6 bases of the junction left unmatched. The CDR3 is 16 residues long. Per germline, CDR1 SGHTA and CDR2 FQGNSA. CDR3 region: CASSSLGDRGNSPLHF. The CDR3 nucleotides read TGTGCCAGCAGCTCCCTAGGGGACAGGGGTAATTCACCCCTCCACTTT.

The CDR3 here is CASSLGSGAGGEKLFF. CDR3 DNA sequence: TGTGCCAGCAGCTTGGGGTCTGGCGCGGGTGGTGAAAAACTGTTTTTT. The chain couples TRBV5-5 to TRBJ1-4; the D is unclear. Germline assignment: CDR1 SGHKS and CDR2 YYEKEE (reference sequence). Trimming stripped 0 bases from V and 7 bases from J, with 16 bases between. The CDR3 sequence is 16 residues long.

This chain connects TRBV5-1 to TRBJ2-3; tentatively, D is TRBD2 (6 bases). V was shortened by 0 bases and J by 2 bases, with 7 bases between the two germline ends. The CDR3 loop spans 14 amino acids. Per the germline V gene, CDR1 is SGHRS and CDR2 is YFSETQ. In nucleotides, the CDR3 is TGCGCCAGCAGCTTGGCGGGGGACACAGATACGCAGTATTTT. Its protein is CASSLAGDTDTQYF.

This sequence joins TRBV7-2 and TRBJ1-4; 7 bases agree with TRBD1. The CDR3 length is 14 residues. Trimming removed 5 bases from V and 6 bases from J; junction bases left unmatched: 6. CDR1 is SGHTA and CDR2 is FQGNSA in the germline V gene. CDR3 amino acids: CASSGPGQHEKLFF. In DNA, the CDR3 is TGTGCCAGCAGCGGTCCGGGACAGCATGAAAAACTGTTTTTT.

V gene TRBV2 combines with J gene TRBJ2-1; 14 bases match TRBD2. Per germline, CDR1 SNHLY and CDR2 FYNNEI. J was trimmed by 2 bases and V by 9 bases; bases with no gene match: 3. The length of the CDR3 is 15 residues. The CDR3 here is CARGTSGRAYNEQFF. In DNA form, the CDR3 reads TGTGCCAGAGGGACTAGCGGGAGAGCCTACAATGAGCAGTTCTTC. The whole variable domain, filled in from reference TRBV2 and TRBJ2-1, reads EPEVTQTPSHQVTQMGQEVILRCVPISNHLYFYWYRQILGQKVEFLVSFYNNEISEKSEIFDDQFSVERPDGSNFTLKIRSTKLEDSAMYFCARGTSGRAYNEQFFGPGTRLTVL.

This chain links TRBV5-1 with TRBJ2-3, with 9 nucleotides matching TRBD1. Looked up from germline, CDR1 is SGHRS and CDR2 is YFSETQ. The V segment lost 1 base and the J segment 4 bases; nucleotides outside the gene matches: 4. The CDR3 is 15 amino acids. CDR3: CASSLLGDRADTQYF. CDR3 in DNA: TGCGCCAGCAGCTTGTTGGGGGACAGGGCAGATACGCAGTATTTT.

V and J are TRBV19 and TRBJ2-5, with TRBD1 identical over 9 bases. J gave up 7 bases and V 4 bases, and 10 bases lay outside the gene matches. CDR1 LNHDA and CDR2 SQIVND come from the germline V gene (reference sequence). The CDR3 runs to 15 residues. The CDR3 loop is CASSTGGQGTGTQYF. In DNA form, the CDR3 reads TGTGCCAGTAGTACTGGGGGACAGGGTACAGGGACCCAGTACTTC.

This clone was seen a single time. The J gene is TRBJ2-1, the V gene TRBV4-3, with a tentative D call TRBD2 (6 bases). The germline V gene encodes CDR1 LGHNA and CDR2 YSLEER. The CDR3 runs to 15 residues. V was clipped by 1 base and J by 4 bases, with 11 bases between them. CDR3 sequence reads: CASSQVRSGYNEQFF. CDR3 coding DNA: TGCGCCAGCAGCCAAGTCCGTAGCGGATACAATGAGCAGTTCTTC.

The CDR3 sequence is CASSLGLAGAYEQYF. Here the CDR3 DNA reads TGTGCCAGCAGCCTTGGACTAGCGGGAGCCTACGAGCAGTACTTC. This chain uses TRBV3-1 (or the pseudogene TRBV3-2) with TRBJ2-7; 13 bases are shared with TRBD2. With V trimmed by 4 bases and J by 2 bases, 2 bases remained unmatched. The CDR3 runs 15 residues. Germline CDR1 is LGHDT and CDR2 is YNNKEL (reference sequence).

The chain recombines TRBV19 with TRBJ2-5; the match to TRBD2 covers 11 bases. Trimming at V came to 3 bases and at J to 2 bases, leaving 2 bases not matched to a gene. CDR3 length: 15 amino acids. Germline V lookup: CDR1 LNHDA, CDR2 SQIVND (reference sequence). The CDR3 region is CASSISGGAQETQYF. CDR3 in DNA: TGTGCCAGTAGTATTAGCGGGGGGGCACAAGAGACCCAGTACTTC.

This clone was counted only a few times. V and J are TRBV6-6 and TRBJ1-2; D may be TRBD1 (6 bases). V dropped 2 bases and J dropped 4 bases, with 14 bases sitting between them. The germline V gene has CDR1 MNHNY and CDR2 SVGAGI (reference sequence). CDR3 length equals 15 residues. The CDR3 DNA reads TGTGCCAGCAGTTACGGGTCAGGGGCCCTCTATGGCTACACCTTC. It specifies CASSYGSGALYGYTF.

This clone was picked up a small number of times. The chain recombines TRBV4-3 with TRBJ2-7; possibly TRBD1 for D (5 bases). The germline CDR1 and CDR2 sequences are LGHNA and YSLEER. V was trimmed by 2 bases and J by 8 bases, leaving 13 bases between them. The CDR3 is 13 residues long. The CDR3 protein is CASSQSPSGQQYF. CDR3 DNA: TGCGCCAGCAGCCAATCTCCATCAGGGCAGCAGTACTTC.

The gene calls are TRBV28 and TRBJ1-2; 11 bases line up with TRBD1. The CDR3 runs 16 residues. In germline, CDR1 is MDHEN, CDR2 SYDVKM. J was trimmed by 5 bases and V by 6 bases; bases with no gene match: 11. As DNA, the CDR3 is TGTGCCAGCAGCTCCGGACAGGGGGCGTGGGAGTATGGCTACACCTTC. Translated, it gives CASSSGQGAWEYGYTF.

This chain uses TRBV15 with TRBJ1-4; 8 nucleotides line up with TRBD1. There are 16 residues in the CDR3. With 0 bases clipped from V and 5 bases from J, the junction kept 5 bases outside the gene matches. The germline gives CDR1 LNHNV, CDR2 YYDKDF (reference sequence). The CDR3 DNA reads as TGTGCCACCAGCAGAGATCGGACAGGGTACAATGAAAAACTGTTTTTT. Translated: CATSRDRTGYNEKLFF. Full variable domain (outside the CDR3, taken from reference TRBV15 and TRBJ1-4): DAMVIQNPRYQVTQFGKPVTLSCSQTLNHNVMYWYQQKSSQAPKLLFHYYDKDFNNEADTPDNFQSRRPNTSFCFLDIRSPGLGDTAMYLCATSRDRTGYNEKLFFGSGTQLSVL.

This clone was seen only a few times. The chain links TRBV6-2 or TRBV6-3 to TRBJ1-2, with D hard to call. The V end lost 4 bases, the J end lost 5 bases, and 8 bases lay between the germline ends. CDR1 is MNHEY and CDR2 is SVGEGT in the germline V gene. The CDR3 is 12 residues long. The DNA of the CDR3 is TGTGCCAGCAGTTCCGGGTGGTATGGCTACACCTTC. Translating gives CASSSGWYGYTF.